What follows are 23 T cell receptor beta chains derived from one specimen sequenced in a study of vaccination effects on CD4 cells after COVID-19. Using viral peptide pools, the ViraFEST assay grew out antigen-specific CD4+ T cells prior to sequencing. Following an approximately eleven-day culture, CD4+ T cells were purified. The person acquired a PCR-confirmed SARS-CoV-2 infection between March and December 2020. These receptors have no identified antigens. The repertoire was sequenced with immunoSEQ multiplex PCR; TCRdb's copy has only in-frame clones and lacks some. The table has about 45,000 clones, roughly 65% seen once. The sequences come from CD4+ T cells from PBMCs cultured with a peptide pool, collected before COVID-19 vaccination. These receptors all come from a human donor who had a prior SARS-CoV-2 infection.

As DNA, the CDR3 is TGTGCCAGCAGTTCCCCTGACAGGGCGTTCCAAGAGACCCAGTACTTC. This encodes CASSSPDRAFQETQYF. The chain employs TRBV6-2 or TRBV6-3 and TRBJ2-5, with 7 positions matching TRBD1. The germline V gene has CDR1 MNHEY and CDR2 SVGEGT. The CDR3 loop spans 16 amino acids. The V and J ends lost 4 bases and 1 base, in that order; junction bases with no gene match: 9.

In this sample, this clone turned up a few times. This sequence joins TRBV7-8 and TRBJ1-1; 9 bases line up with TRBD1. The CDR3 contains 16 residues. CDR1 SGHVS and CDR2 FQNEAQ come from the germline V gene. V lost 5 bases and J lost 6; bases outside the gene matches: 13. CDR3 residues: CASSGGQGLYDAEAFF. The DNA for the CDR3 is TGTGCCAGCAGCGGGGGACAGGGCCTTTATGACGCTGAAGCTTTCTTT. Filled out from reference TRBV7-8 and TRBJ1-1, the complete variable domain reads GAGVSQSPRYKVAKRGQDVALRCDPISGHVSLFWYQQALGQGPEFLTYFQNEAQLDKSGLPSDRFFAERPEGSVSTLKIQRTQQEDSAVYLCASSGGQGLYDAEAFFGQGTRLTVV.

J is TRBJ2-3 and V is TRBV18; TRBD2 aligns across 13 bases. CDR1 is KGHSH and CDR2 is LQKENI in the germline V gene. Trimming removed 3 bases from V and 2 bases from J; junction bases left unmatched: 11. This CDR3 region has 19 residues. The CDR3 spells CASSPSRTSGGWITDTQYF. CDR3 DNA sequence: TGTGCCAGCTCACCTTCCCGGACTAGCGGGGGTTGGATCACAGATACGCAGTATTTT.

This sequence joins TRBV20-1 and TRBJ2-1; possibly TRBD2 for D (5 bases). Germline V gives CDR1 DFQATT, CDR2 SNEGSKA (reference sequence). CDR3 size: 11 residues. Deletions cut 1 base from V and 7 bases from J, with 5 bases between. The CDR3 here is CSARGGNEQFF. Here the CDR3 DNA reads TGCAGTGCTAGAGGAGGGAATGAGCAGTTCTTC.

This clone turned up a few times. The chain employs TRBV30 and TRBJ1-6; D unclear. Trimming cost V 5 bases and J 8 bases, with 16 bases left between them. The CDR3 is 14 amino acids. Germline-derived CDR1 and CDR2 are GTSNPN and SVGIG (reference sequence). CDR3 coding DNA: TGTGCCTGGGCCTCCAATATCGGCGATTCACCCCTCCACTTT. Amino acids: CAWASNIGDSPLHF.

CDR3 residues: CASSSRPRGPLTDTQYF. As DNA, the CDR3 is TGTGCCAGCAGCTCCCGCCCCAGGGGGCCCTTGACAGATACGCAGTATTTT. The chain couples TRBV7-2 to TRBJ2-3; 8 bases fit TRBD1. Losses at the gene ends were 4 bases for V and 3 bases for J; bases not matched to a gene: 12. The CDR3 sequence is 17 residues long. Germline V gene lookup returns CDR1 SGHTA and CDR2 FQGNSA.

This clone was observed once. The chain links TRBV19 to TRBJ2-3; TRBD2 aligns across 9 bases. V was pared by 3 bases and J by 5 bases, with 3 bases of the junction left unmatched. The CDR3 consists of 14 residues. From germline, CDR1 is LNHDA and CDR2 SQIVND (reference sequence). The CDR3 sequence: CASSILAGRDTQYF. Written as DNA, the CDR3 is TGTGCCAGTAGTATCCTAGCGGGGCGAGATACGCAGTATTTT.

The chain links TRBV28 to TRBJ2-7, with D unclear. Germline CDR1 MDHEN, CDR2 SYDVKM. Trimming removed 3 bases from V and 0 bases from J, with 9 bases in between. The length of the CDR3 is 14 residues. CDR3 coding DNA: TGTGCCAGCAGTTTCGTGGAGACCTCCTACGAGCAGTACTTC. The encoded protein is CASSFVETSYEQYF.

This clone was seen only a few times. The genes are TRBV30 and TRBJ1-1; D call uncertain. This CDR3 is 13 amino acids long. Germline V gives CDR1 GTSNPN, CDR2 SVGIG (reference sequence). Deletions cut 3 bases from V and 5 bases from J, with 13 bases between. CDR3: CAWSVDFRTEAFF. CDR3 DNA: TGTGCCTGGAGCGTGGACTTTAGGACTGAAGCTTTCTTT.

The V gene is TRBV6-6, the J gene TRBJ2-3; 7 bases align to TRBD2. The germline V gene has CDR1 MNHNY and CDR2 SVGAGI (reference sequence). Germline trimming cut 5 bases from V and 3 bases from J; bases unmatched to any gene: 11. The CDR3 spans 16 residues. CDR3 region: CASSGRMGGWTDTQYF. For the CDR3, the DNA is TGTGCCAGCAGTGGGCGGATGGGGGGGTGGACAGATACGCAGTATTTT.

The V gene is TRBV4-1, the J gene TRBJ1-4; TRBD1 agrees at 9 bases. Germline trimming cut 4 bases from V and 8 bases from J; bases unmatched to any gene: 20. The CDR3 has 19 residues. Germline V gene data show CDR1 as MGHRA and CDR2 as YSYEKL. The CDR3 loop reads CASSPEKWTGDPWGEKLFF. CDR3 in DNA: TGCGCCAGCAGCCCCGAAAAGTGGACAGGGGACCCGTGGGGGGAAAAACTGTTTTTT.

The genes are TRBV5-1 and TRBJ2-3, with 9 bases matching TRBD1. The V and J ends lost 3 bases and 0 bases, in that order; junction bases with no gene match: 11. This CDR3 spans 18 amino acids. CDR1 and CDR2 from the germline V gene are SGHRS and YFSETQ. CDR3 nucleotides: TGCGCCAGCAGCTACGGACAGGGGACCTATTCTAGCACAGATACGCAGTATTTT. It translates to CASSYGQGTYSSTDTQYF.

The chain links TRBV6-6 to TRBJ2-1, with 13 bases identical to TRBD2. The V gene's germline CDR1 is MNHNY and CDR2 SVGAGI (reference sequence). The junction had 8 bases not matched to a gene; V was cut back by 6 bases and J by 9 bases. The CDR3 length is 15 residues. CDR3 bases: TGTGCCAGCAGCCGTGGACTAGCGGGAGTGGTTGAGCAGTTCTTC. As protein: CASSRGLAGVVEQFF.

The CDR3 DNA sequence: TGTGCCAGCAGCGCGCGGGAGACCCAGTACTTC. Its translation: CASSARETQYF. The chain combines TRBV7-8 with TRBJ2-5, with unresolved D. V was clipped by 5 bases and J by 5 bases, with 6 bases between them. CDR1 and CDR2 from the germline V gene are SGHVS and FQNEAQ. The CDR3 consists of 11 residues. The variable domain in full, completed from reference TRBV7-8 and TRBJ2-5, reads GAGVSQSPRYKVAKRGQDVALRCDPISGHVSLFWYQQALGQGPEFLTYFQNEAQLDKSGLPSDRFFAERPEGSVSTLKIQRTQQEDSAVYLCASSARETQYFGPGTRLLVL.

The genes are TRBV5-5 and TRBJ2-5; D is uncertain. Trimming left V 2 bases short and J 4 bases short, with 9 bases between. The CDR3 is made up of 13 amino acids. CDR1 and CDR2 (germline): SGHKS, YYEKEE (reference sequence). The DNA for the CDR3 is TGTGCCAGCAGCTTCAGCCCCGGAGAGACCCAGTACTTC. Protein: CASSFSPGETQYF.

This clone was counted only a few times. The CDR3 region is CASSTLFTEAFF. CDR3 in DNA: TGTGCCAGTAGTACGCTCTTTACTGAAGCTTTCTTT. The rearrangement links TRBV19 to TRBJ1-1; D is unclear. The V and J ends lost 4 bases and 5 bases respectively, with 8 bases between them. Germline CDR1 LNHDA, CDR2 SQIVND (reference sequence). The CDR3 covers 12 residues.

The CDR3 region is CASSPAPQGPGDEQFF. DNA of the CDR3: TGTGCCAGCTCACCAGCCCCACAGGGTCCTGGGGATGAGCAGTTCTTC. The chain joins TRBV18 to TRBJ2-1, with D perhaps TRBD1 (6 bases). This CDR3 region has 16 residues. Trimming left V 2 bases short and J 8 bases short, with 19 bases between. The V gene's germline CDR1 is KGHSH and CDR2 LQKENI. Full variable domain (remainder filled in from reference TRBV18 and TRBJ2-1): NAGVMQNPRHLVRRRGQEARLRCSPMKGHSHVYWYRQLPEEGLKFMVYLQKENIIDESGMPKERFSAEFPKEGPSILRIQQVVRGDSAAYFCASSPAPQGPGDEQFFGPGTRLTVL.

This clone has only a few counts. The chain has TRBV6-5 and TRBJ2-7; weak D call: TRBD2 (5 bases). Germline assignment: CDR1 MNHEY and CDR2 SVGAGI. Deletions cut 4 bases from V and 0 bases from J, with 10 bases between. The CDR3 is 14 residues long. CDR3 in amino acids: CASSSDWGSYEQYF. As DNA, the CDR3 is TGTGCCAGCAGTTCGGACTGGGGCTCCTACGAGCAGTACTTC.

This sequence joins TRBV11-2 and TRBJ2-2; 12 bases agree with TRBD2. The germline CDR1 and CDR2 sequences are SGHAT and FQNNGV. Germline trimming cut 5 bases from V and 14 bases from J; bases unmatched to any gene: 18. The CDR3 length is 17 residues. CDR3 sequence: CASSPRASSGGVRGLFF. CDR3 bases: TGTGCCAGCAGCCCGCGCGCGTCTAGCGGGGGGGTGCGGGGACTGTTTTTT.

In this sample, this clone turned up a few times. The CDR3 DNA reads as TGTGCCAGCTCAGAGACAGGGGACTATGGCTACACCTTC. It translates to CASSETGDYGYTF. This rearrangement joins TRBV18 to TRBJ1-2, with 8 bases fitting TRBD1. V gave up 5 bases and J gave up 3 bases; unmatched junction bases: 2. The V gene's germline CDR1 is KGHSH and CDR2 LQKENI. CDR3 length: 13 residues.

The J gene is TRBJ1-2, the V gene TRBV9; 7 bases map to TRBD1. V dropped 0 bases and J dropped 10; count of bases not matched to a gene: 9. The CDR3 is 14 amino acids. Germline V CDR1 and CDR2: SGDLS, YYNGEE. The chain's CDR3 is CASSVGPGQFFYTF. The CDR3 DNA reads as TGTGCCAGCAGCGTAGGACCGGGACAGTTTTTCTACACCTTC.

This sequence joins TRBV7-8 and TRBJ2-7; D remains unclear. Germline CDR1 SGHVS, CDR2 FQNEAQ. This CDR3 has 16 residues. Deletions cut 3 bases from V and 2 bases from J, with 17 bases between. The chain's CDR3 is CASSLSWPSLPYEQYF. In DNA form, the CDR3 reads TGTGCCAGCAGCTTGTCTTGGCCTAGTCTACCCTACGAGCAGTACTTC.

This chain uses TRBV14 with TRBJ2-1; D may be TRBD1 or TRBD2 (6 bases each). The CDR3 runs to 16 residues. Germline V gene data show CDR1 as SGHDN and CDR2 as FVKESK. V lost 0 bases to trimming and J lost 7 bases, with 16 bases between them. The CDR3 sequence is CASSQDFRGPVNEQFF. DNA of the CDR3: TGTGCCAGCAGCCAAGATTTTCGGGGGCCTGTTAATGAGCAGTTCTTC.